One and the same sample provided the 13 T cell receptor beta chains below, sequenced in a study of blood T cells in healthy people across ages. Through a sample-barcoded 5' primer and a J-beta primer mix, a second PCR was run for roughly 7 to 11 cycles. One entry per CDR3 protein, called by TCRdb with MiXCR from the 5' RACE reads. The sample has roughly 700,000 distinct CDR3 sequences; 20% to 25% are singletons. These data are also associated with another study on T cells of mothers and their children.

Sequencing was done on a sample of blood. The receptors here all came from a boy aged 5 to 17 in good health.

The chain carries TRBV11-2 and TRBJ1-1; 9 bases are a match to TRBD1. Per germline, CDR1 SGHAT and CDR2 FQNNGV. The CDR3 sequence is 13 residues long. V dropped 5 bases and J dropped 7; count of bases not matched to a gene: 5. This CDR3 is CASSGDRAVEAFF. The CDR3 coding sequence is TGTGCCAGCAGCGGGGACAGGGCAGTTGAAGCTTTCTTT.

This chain uses TRBV12-3 or TRBV12-4 with TRBJ2-5; a possible D gene is TRBD1 (5 bases). This CDR3 comprises 12 residues. Trimming stripped 1 base from V and 10 bases from J, with 10 bases between. The CDR3 DNA is TGTGCCAGCAGTTTAGTTCTCCAGGGCCAGTACTTC. Translating gives CASSLVLQGQYF.

Only a few counts were recorded for this clonotype. This chain joins TRBV11-2 and TRBJ2-5; TRBD2 matches 9 bases. CDR3 length: 17 amino acids. Germline V gene lookup returns CDR1 SGHAT and CDR2 FQNNGV. The J segment lost 4 bases and the V segment lost 1 base, leaving 10 bases of the junction unmatched. The CDR3 loop reads CASSLVGPASGVETQYF. The DNA of the CDR3 is TGTGCCAGCAGCTTAGTGGGTCCGGCTAGCGGGGTAGAGACCCAGTACTTC.

In its sample, this clonotype was seen a few times. The rearrangement joins TRBV12-3 or TRBV12-4 to TRBJ2-6; a weak D match, TRBD1 (5 bases). Trimming cost V 5 bases and J 2 bases, with 13 bases left between them. The CDR3 extends over 16 amino acids. CDR3 sequence (DNA): TGTGCCAGCAGTCGACAGTTTCCGCCTGGGGCCAACGTCCTGACTTTC. Protein product: CASSRQFPPGANVLTF.

In this sample, this clonotype turned up a few times. Here the CDR3 DNA reads TGTGCCAGCAGCTTATTAGGCAGCGAAAGCACAGATACGCAGTATTTT. Translated, it gives CASSLLGSESTDTQYF. This sequence joins TRBV11-2 and TRBJ2-3; the D is unclear. From germline, CDR1 is SGHAT and CDR2 FQNNGV. The CDR3 has 16 amino acids. V was shortened by 2 bases and J by 0 bases, with 12 bases between the two germline ends. The full variable domain, in which reference TRBV11-2 and TRBJ2-3 provide the parts outside the CDR3, is EAGVAQSPRYKIIEKRQSVAFWCNPISGHATLYWYQQILGQGPKLLIQFQNNGVVDDSQLPKDRFSAERLKGVDSTLKIQPAKLEDSAVYLCASSLLGSESTDTQYFGPGTRLTVL.

A few counts support this clonotype. The CDR3 loop reads CASSKDGLRGTEAFF. CDR3 in DNA: TGTGCCAGCAGCAAAGACGGGCTCCGGGGCACTGAAGCTTTCTTT. This rearrangement joins TRBV9 to TRBJ1-1, with unresolved D. CDR1 and CDR2 from the germline V gene are SGDLS and YYNGEE. The CDR3 totals 15 residues. V gave up 4 bases and J gave up 4 bases, with 17 bases separating them.

The chain combines TRBV5-1 with TRBJ1-1, with 10 bases identical to TRBD1. From germline, CDR1 is SGHRS and CDR2 YFSETQ. The CDR3 is made up of 14 amino acids. V trimming: 3 bases; J trimming: 4 bases; junction bases outside the gene matches: 3. In DNA form, the CDR3 reads TGCGCCAGCAGCTGGGGACAGGGGAGCACTGAAGCTTTCTTT. Its translation: CASSWGQGSTEAFF.

This clonotype was seen only a few times. V usage is TRBV2 and J usage is TRBJ2-3; possibly TRBD2 for D (6 bases). This CDR3 region has 15 residues. V lost 5 bases and J 2 bases, leaving 14 bases between the germline ends. CDR1 and CDR2 (germline): SNHLY, FYNNEI. CDR3 in amino acids: CASSQRGLNTDTQYF. In nucleotides, the CDR3 is TGTGCCAGCAGTCAGAGGGGACTCAACACAGATACGCAGTATTTT.

This rearrangement joins TRBV7-9 to TRBJ1-6, with unresolved D. The V end lost 2 bases, the J end lost 8 bases, and 13 bases lay between the germline ends. Germline-derived CDR1 and CDR2 are SEHNR and FQNEAQ (reference sequence). The CDR3 has 15 amino acids. The CDR3 here is CASSLFGSFDSPLHF. CDR3 DNA sequence: TGTGCCAGCAGCTTATTCGGGAGTTTTGATTCACCCCTCCACTTT.

In this sample, this clonotype turned up a few times. The V call is TRBV12-3 or TRBV12-4, the J call TRBJ2-7; 10 bases are shared with TRBD2. The V segment lost 7 bases and the J segment 3 bases; nucleotides outside the gene matches: 12. This CDR3 region has 16 residues. CDR3 protein: CASTPPWASGGYEQYF. Here the CDR3 DNA reads TGTGCCAGCACCCCACCTTGGGCTAGCGGGGGCTACGAGCAGTACTTC.

This clonotype was detected only a few times. The rearrangement uses TRBV28 and TRBJ2-5; 7 bases align to TRBD1. Germline V gene lookup returns CDR1 MDHEN and CDR2 SYDVKM. CDR3 size: 15 residues. After removal of 8 bases from V and 11 bases from J, the junction contained 20 bases not matched to a gene. CDR3 DNA: TGTGCCAGCGGGGAGAACAGGGGCCTCCAGAGGGAGCAGTACTTC. Translated, it gives CASGENRGLQREQYF. The full variable domain, rest sourced from reference TRBV28 and TRBJ2-5, is DVKVTQSSRYLVKRTGEKVFLECVQDMDHENMFWYRQDPGLGLRLIYFSYDVKMKEKGDIPEGYSVSREKKERFSLILESASTNQTSMYLCASGENRGLQREQYFGPGTRLLVL.

This clonotype came up a few times. The rearrangement uses TRBV6-6 and TRBJ1-1; 8 bases are shared with TRBD1. This CDR3 is built from 15 residues. Germline V gene data show CDR1 as MNHNY and CDR2 as SVGAGI (reference sequence). With 5 bases clipped from V and 3 bases from J, the junction kept 8 bases outside the gene matches. The CDR3 region is CASSNRQGRDTEAFF. DNA of the CDR3: TGTGCCAGCAGTAACCGACAGGGGAGGGACACTGAAGCTTTCTTT.

J is TRBJ1-4 and V is TRBV20-1; D is undetermined. The germline V gene has CDR1 DFQATT and CDR2 SNEGSKA (reference sequence). This CDR3 has 11 residues. V was clipped by 7 bases and J by 5 bases, with 8 bases between them. The CDR3 DNA is TGCAGTGGAGCTGAGAATGAAAAACTGTTTTTT. It encodes CSGAENEKLFF.